The clone carrying this TCR beta chain was observed a few times. Its target is not known. The data were taken from a study of beta chain features in type 1 diabetes. Staining for CD45RO/CCR7/CD25/CD127/CD95/CD27 allowed sorting of CD4+ naive, central memory, regulatory and stem cell-like memory cells. Each of the sorted populations had a purity greater than 98%. Every isolated RNA sample was fully reverse transcribed, so sequencing captured expressed TCRB transcripts. Repertoires were generated with immunoSEQ multiplex PCR, while TCRdb's copy carries only in-frame clones and drops some. The sample has around 180,000 clones; about 13% are singletons. Study observations and caveats: Whether HLA type influences TCRB rearrangement remained unresolved here. TCRB CDR3s from Type 1 diabetes patients were moderately but significantly shorter in all four CD4+ subsets.

This TCR was recovered from a woman aged 18-29 years in good health. The sequenced sample was central memory CD4+ T cells from blood.

The CDR3 bases are TGTGCCTGGAGCGTTCCGGGACAGGGAGGAGGTGGCTACACCTTC. Its protein product is CAWSVPGQGGGGYTF. The chain carries TRBV30 and TRBJ1-2; TRBD1 matches at 9 bases. The CDR3 has 15 amino acids. The ends lost 3 bases at V and 7 bases at J; junction bases unmatched: 12. Germline V CDR1 and CDR2: GTSNPN, SVGIG (reference sequence).